What follows describes a single TCR beta chain. Methods used by the authors: Reference gene primer amplification yielded estimated nucleated cell counts. Sequencing used immunoSEQ multiplex PCR; TCRdb keeps in-frame clones, though not all of them. The V and J calls and clone size come from that table; D and trimming were worked out from the DNA. The sample records roughly 250,000 clones, around 80% being singletons. The sample is drawn from a study of blood T cell repertoires in COVID-19. Across the study: Samples came from the United States, Italy and Spain, spanning acute and convalescent COVID-19. T cells, B-cell-depleted T cells, or PBMCs supplied cDNA or gDNA.

V was clipped by 4 bases and J by 0 bases, with 7 bases between them. The CDR3 is 14 amino acids. The germline V gene has CDR1 KGHSH and CDR2 LQKENI. This chain uses TRBV18 with TRBJ1-3; D uncertain. Specimen: peripheral blood. This sequence was found in a woman of 80 years or more with acute or convalescent COVID-19. In DNA form, the CDR3 reads TGTGCCAGCTCACGAGGCGACTCTGGAAACACCATATATTTT. Its protein is CASSRGDSGNTIYF. The full variable domain, completed using reference TRBV18 and TRBJ1-3, is NAGVMQNPRHLVRRRGQEARLRCSPMKGHSHVYWYRQLPEEGLKFMVYLQKENIIDESGMPKERFSAEFPKEGPSILRIQQVVRGDSAAYFCASSRGDSGNTIYFGEGSWLTVV.